The rows below give T cell receptor beta chains drawn from one sample of a study of graft-versus-host responses after intestinal transplantation. Antigens for these TCRs are unknown. Data came from immunoSEQ multiplex PCR; TCRdb stores just in-frame clones and leaves some out. The sample records about 39,000 clones, over 90% being singletons. Specimen: unstimulated CD8+ T cells sorted from spleen or lymph node cells, collected before transplant. All receptors come from a human donor who was the organ donor for an intestinal transplant. The CDR3 runs from the conserved cysteine through the conserved F or W. A D gene is named only where the DNA matches it firmly.

TRBD2	TRBV28	TRBJ2-7	TGTGCCAGCAGTTTAAGGCTAGCGGGAGGGAGCTCCTACGAGCAGTACTTC	CASSLRLAGGSSYEQYF
.	TRBV25-1	TRBJ2-1	TGTGCCAGCAGTGAAGGTGGGTGGGGGAATGAGCAGTTCTTC	CASSEGGWGNEQFF
.	TRBV25-1	TRBJ2-3	TGTGCCAGCAGTACCCCGGGATTTAGCACAGATACGCAGTATTTT	CASSTPGFSTDTQYF
TRBD1	TRBV7-2	TRBJ2-7	TGTGCCAGCAGCACGACAGGGACCTACGAGCAGTACTTC	CASSTTGTYEQYF
.	TRBV29-1	TRBJ2-7	TGCAGCGTTGAGTTAGTGGGATCGAACTCCTACGAGCAGTACTTC	CSVELVGSNSYEQYF
.	TRBV7-8	TRBJ1-5	TGTGCCAGCAGCTTAGGTAGCGGGAGCAATCAGCCCCAGCATTTT	CASSLGSGSNQPQHF
.	TRBV4-1	TRBJ2-5	TGCGCCAGCAGCCCCTCTTCGATCGAAGGGACCCAGTACTTC	CASSPSSIEGTQYF
TRBD2	TRBV28	TRBJ2-7	TGTGCCAGCAGTACCCACGCCCGACTAGCGGGAGCTAAGGGGCCCTACGAGCAGTACTTC	CASSTHARLAGAKGPYEQYF
TRBD1	TRBV5-1	TRBJ2-3	TGCGCCAGCAGCCCGGACAGGGGGACAGATACGCAGTATTTT	CASSPDRGTDTQYF
TRBD2	TRBV13	TRBJ2-2	TGTGCCAGCAGCTTAAGAAGTAGCGGGAGCCCCGGGGAGCTGTTTTTT	CASSLRSSGSPGELFF
TRBD2	TRBV7-3	TRBJ2-1	TGTGCCAGCAGCTTAAAAAGCGGGAGCCCCTACAATGAGCAGTTCTTC	CASSLKSGSPYNEQFF